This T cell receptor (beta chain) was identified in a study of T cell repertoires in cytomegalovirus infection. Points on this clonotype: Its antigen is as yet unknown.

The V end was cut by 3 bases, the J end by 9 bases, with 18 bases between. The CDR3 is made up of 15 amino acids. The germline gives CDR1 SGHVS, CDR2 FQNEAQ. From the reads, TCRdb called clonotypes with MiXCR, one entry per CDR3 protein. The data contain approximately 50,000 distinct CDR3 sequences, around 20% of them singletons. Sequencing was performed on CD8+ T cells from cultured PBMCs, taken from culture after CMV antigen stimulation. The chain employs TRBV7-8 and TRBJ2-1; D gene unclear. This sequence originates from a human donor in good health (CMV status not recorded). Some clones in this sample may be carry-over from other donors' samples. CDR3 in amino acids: CASSFSRAVLGEQFF. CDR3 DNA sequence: TGTGCCAGCAGCTTTTCTAGGGCGGTCCTCGGTGAGCAGTTCTTC. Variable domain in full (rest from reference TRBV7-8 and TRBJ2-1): GAGVSQSPRYKVAKRGQDVALRCDPISGHVSLFWYQQALGQGPEFLTYFQNEAQLDKSGLPSDRFFAERPEGSVSTLKIQRTQQEDSAVYLCASSFSRAVLGEQFFGPGTRLTVL.